These T cell receptor beta chains were read from a single sample in a study of shared clonotypes between healthy human individuals. Measured with immunoSEQ multiplex PCR; TCRdb has only the in-frame clones, and not every one. The table records hundreds of thousands of clones, around 72% of them present only once. Material for sequencing was memory CD4+ T cells sorted from blood. These receptors all stem from a woman in her 30s in good health. The CDR3 runs from the conserved cysteine through the conserved F or W. Fields, in order: clone size, D gene, CDR3 length, J gene, V gene, CDR3 DNA, CDR3 protein. D genes are given only for firm matches. Rows give clone size only sometimes, using once, few, many, or a class for an expanded clone.

NA	NA	16	TRBJ2-4	TRBV7-2	TGTGCCAGCAGCGCCGTGCGACACCTAGCCAAAAACATTCAGTACTTC	CASSAVRHLAKNIQYF
few	NA	15	TRBJ2-3	TRBV5-4	TGTGCCAGCAAGAGGGGGGCGGACGTTGCAGATACGCAGTATTTT	CASKRGADVADTQYF
NA	NA	17	TRBJ1-1	TRBV10-3	TGTGCCATCAGTGAGTCGAGGATCTTAGCAGAAAACACTGAAGCTTTCTTT	CAISESRILAENTEAFF
NA	NA	14	TRBJ2-3	TRBV30	TGTGCCTGGAGCGGCGGAGGCGGCACAGATACGCAGTATTTT	CAWSGGGGTDTQYF
many	NA	14	TRBJ1-1	TRBV11-2	TGTGCCAGCAGTCGGGACCGAGGAAACACTGAAGCTTTCTTT	CASSRDRGNTEAFF
NA	TRBD2	16	TRBJ2-1	TRBV15	TGTGCCACCAGCCTGCGGCTAGCGGGTCTATACAATGAGCAGTTCTTC	CATSLRLAGLYNEQFF
NA	NA	10	TRBJ1-2	TRBV6-5	TGTGCCAGCTTCGGGTATGGCTACACCTTC	CASFGYGYTF
NA	TRBD2	17	TRBJ2-1	TRBV19	TGTGCCAGTAGTACGCCGCGAGGACTAGCGAGCTACAATGAGCAGTTCTTC	CASSTPRGLASYNEQFF
NA	NA	12	TRBJ2-7	TRBV7-2	TGTGCCAGCAGCTTGGCCAGGACTCTTCAGTACTTC	CASSLARTLQYF
few	TRBD1	17	TRBJ1-3	TRBV5-6	TGTGCCAGCAGCTCCCAATACAGGGGCTTCGGGGGAAACACCATATATTTT	CASSSQYRGFGGNTIYF
NA	NA	14	TRBJ1-4	TRBV10-3	TGTGCCATCAGGGGGGACATACAGGACGAAAAACTGTTTTTT	CAIRGDIQDEKLFF
NA	TRBD2	16	TRBJ2-5	TRBV4-1	TGCGCCAGCAGCCAAGACAGACTAGCGGGAGGAGAGACCCAGTACTTC	CASSQDRLAGGETQYF
NA	TRBD1	14	TRBJ2-3	TRBV5-1	TGCGCCAGCAGAAGACAGGGGTACACAGATACGCAGTATTTT	CASRRQGYTDTQYF
NA	TRBD2	15	TRBJ2-5	TRBV4-1	TGCGCCAGCAGCGTTCGGACTAGCATCGCGGAGACCCAGTACTTC	CASSVRTSIAETQYF
few	NA	12	TRBJ1-1	TRBV6-1	TGTGCCAGCAGCCCCCTGAACACTGAAGCTTTCTTT	CASSPLNTEAFF
NA	NA	15	TRBJ1-5	TRBV5-5	TGTGCCAGCAGCCTAAGGGGCTCGAGCAATCAGCCCCAGCATTTT	CASSLRGSSNQPQHF
NA	NA	13	TRBJ2-1	TRBV27	TGTGCCAGCAGTTCCTCCTACCACAATGAGCAGTTCTTC	CASSSSYHNEQFF
NA	NA	13	TRBJ2-7	TRBV27	TGTGCCAGCAGTCAGGAAGGGTTGGGGGAGCAGTACTTC	CASSQEGLGEQYF
NA	TRBD2	16	TRBJ2-5	TRBV7-9	TGTGCCAGCAGCTCCGGGACTAGCGGAAATCAAGAGACCCAGTACTTC	CASSSGTSGNQETQYF
many	NA	16	TRBJ1-3	TRBV7-6	TGTGCCAGCAGCTTAGAAGCAGTAAACTCTGGAAACACCATATATTTT	CASSLEAVNSGNTIYF
NA	NA	13	TRBJ2-7	TRBV5-1	TGCGCCAGCAGCACGAGGCCCCCCTACGAGCAGTACTTC	CASSTRPPYEQYF
NA	NA	15	TRBJ1-5	TRBV7-2	TGTGCCAGCAGCTCCCCCCCGGGACGGCATCAGCCCCAGCATTTT	CASSSPPGRHQPQHF
few	NA	12	TRBJ2-2	TRBV7-6	TGTGCCAGCAGCGCGGGCTTCGGGGAGCTGTTTTTT	CASSAGFGELFF
few	TRBD1	18	TRBJ1-1	TRBV28	TGTGCCAGCAGCGGTCCGGGACAGTCGAGTGGGATGAACACTGAAGCTTTCTTT	CASSGPGQSSGMNTEAFF
NA	NA	16	TRBJ2-6	TRBV18	TGTGCCAGCTCACCGACGCGAACCTCTGGGGCCAACGTCCTGACTTTC	CASSPTRTSGANVLTF
few	NA	15	TRBJ2-2	TRBV5-7	TGTGCCAGCAGCTTCAGTGATACCCGGCCCGGGGAGCTGTTTTTT	CASSFSDTRPGELFF
NA	NA	18	TRBJ1-3	TRBV5-4	TGTGCCAGCAGTACCGACCCTCCGGGACTCAACTCTGGAAACACCATATATTTT	CASSTDPPGLNSGNTIYF
NA	NA	13	TRBJ1-5	TRBV5-5	TGTGCCAGCAGCGTGGACAGCAATCAGCCCCAGCATTTT	CASSVDSNQPQHF
NA	TRBD1	12	TRBJ2-4	TRBV5-1	TGCGCCAACCGGACAGGCCCAAACATTCAGTACTTC	CANRTGPNIQYF
NA	TRBD1	15	TRBJ2-3	TRBV5-6	TGTGCCAGCAGCTTGGAGGGGGCTGGCACAGATACGCAGTATTTT	CASSLEGAGTDTQYF
NA	NA	13	TRBJ1-2	TRBV18	TGTGCCAGCTCACCACTGGAAGACTATGGCTACACCTTC	CASSPLEDYGYTF
NA	NA	11	TRBJ2-5	TRBV28	TGTGCCAGCAGTATCTCGGAGACCCAGTACTTC	CASSISETQYF
NA	TRBD2	15	TRBJ2-1	TRBV11-2	TGTGCCAGCAGCCCGACTAGCGGGAGTGGGTATGAGCAGTTCTTC	CASSPTSGSGYEQFF
NA	NA	15	TRBJ2-1	TRBV5-1	TGCGCCAGCAGCTTGGATACGTCTACCTACAATGAGCAGTTCTTC	CASSLDTSTYNEQFF
NA	NA	16	TRBJ2-7	TRBV5-4	TGTGCCAGCAGCTTGGGGGTTGGAGTAACGGACTACGAGCAGTACTTC	CASSLGVGVTDYEQYF
few	NA	15	TRBJ2-3	TRBV10-1	TGCGCCAGCAGTGTGGAGGGGGCGAGCACAGATACGCAGTATTTT	CASSVEGASTDTQYF
NA	NA	14	TRBJ2-6	TRBV29-1	TGCAGCGAGAAAGGGGGATCTGGGGCCAACGTCCTGACTTTC	CSEKGGSGANVLTF
NA	NA	14	TRBJ2-7	TRBV2	TGTGCCAGCAGTGGCGGGGTCACCCGCTACGAGCAGTACTTC	CASSGGVTRYEQYF
NA	NA	17	TRBJ1-5	TRBV7-8	TGTGCCAGCAGCGCCCGACCCCTTTTTGACTACAATCAGCCCCAGCATTTT	CASSARPLFDYNQPQHF
few	NA	14	TRBJ1-5	TRBV7-9	TGTGCCAGCAGCCCACAGGGAGGCAATCAGCCCCAGCATTTT	CASSPQGGNQPQHF
NA	NA	12	TRBJ2-7	TRBV1	TGCACCCCACCTGTGAGGGCGGGTCTGCAGTACTTC	CTPPVRAGLQYF
NA	TRBD1	12	TRBJ2-2	TRBV6-1	TGTGCCACCAGGGGGCAAACCGGGGAGCTGTTTTTT	CATRGQTGELFF
NA	TRBD1	15	TRBJ2-2	TRBV19	TGTGCCAGTAGACAGGGGACAGGGCACACCGGGGAGCTGTTTTTT	CASRQGTGHTGELFF
NA	NA	14	TRBJ1-2	TRBV5-1	TGCGCCAGCAGCTTGGGGACCCCTGGGAGGGGCTACACCTTC	CASSLGTPGRGYTF
NA	TRBD2	14	TRBJ2-1	TRBV7-3	TGTGCCAGCAGCCCTATAGCGGGCGACAATGAGCAGTTCTTC	CASSPIAGDNEQFF
once	NA	13	TRBJ1-1	TRBV5-4	TGTGCCAGCAGCTTGGATCGGGGGAGGATAGCTTTCTTT	CASSLDRGRIAFF
NA	NA	12	TRBJ1-5	TRBV6-5	TGTGCCAGCAAAGGGGGCAATCAGCCCCAGCATTTT	CASKGGNQPQHF
NA	NA	17	TRBJ1-2	TRBV11-2	TGTGCCAGCAGCTTAGGAATATCGGACACTCAGATCTATGGCTACACCTTC	CASSLGISDTQIYGYTF
NA	NA	15	TRBJ2-3	TRBV7-9	TGTGCCAGCAGCTTGAATCTGCTGGCCTCGGATACGCAGTATTTT	CASSLNLLASDTQYF
NA	NA	16	TRBJ2-5	TRBV5-6	TGTGCCAGCAGCAGGCGGAGGGGTTACCTTCAAGAGACCCAGTACTTC	CASSRRRGYLQETQYF
NA	NA	11	TRBJ2-1	TRBV6-1	TGTGCCAGCAGTGTAGAGGGGGAGCAGTTCTTC	CASSVEGEQFF
NA	NA	14	TRBJ2-5	TRBV19	TGTGCCAGTAGTATAGGGACAGCGTCAGGGACCCAGTACTTC	CASSIGTASGTQYF
NA	TRBD2	14	TRBJ2-5	TRBV5-1	TGCGCCAGCGGGAGCGGGAGTGGGAGAGAGACCCAGTACTTC	CASGSGSGRETQYF